This T cell receptor (beta chain) was found in a study of a mutant IDH1 vaccine in newly diagnosed glioma. Overall study: Vaccination of patients was performed eight times, in weeks 1, 3, 5, 7, 11, 15, 19 and 23. A 62.5% male, around 38% female split and a mean age of about 43 years characterized treated patients.

Points from the study as a whole: Vaccine-induced responses were seen in approximately 92% of patients, spanning several MHC alleles.

Details on this clone: Its antigen is unidentified.

The time point denotes: week 23, last vaccination. A single vaccine dose contained 300 ug of mutant IDH1 20-mer peptide, and topical imiquimod was used with it. Clones were read by immunoSEQ multiplex PCR, and TCRdb kept only the in-frame ones, dropping some. The data hold 77,000 or so clones, with 75% to 90% observed a single time. The TCR originated in a woman in her 50s with glioma. The sequences come from PBMCs, collected from a glioma patient whose treatment included an IDH1 peptide vaccine.

In DNA, the CDR3 is TGCAGCGTTGCAGGGGCAGGCGGGACCCAGTACTTC. It translates to CSVAGAGGTQYF. The chain has TRBV29-1 and TRBJ2-5; tentative D call: TRBD1 (6 bases). CDR1 SQVTM and CDR2 ANQGSEA come from the germline V gene. V was cut by 4 bases and J by 7 bases, with 13 bases left in between. The CDR3 extends over 12 amino acids.